This TCR beta chain appears in the sequencing data of a study of T cell repertoires in cytomegalovirus infection. Using its own MiXCR run on the reads, TCRdb lists one record per CDR3 protein. Here the sample spans fewer than 550,000 distinct CDR3 sequences, around 27% being singletons. This CDR3 region has 13 residues. After removal of 5 bases from V and 7 bases from J, the junction contained 5 bases not matched to a gene. Germline V gene data show CDR1 as MDHEN and CDR2 as SYDVKM. The sample was PBMCs. The receptor was derived from a human donor in good health (CMV status not recorded). Some clones in this sample may be carry-over from other donors' samples. The rearrangement uses TRBV28 and TRBJ2-7; TRBD1 matches 10 bases. This chain's CDR3 is CASSQGQGGEQYF. For the CDR3, the DNA is TGTGCCAGCAGTCAAGGACAGGGGGGTGAGCAGTACTTC.